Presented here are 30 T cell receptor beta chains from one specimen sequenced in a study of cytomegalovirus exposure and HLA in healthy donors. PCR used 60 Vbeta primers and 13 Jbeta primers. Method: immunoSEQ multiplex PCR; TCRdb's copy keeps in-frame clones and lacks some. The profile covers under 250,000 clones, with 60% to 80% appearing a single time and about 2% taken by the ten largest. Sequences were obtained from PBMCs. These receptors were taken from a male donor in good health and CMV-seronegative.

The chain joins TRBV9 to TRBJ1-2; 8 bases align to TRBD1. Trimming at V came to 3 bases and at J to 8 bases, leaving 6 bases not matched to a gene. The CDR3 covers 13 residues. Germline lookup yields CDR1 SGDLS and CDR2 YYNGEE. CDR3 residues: CASSGPTGVGYTF. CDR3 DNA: TGTGCCAGCAGCGGGCCGACAGGGGTCGGCTACACCTTC.

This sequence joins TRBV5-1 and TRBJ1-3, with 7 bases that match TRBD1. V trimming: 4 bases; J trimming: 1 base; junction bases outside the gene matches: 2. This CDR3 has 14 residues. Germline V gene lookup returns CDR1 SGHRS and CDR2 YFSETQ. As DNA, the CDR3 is TGCGCCAGCAGCGTACAGGGGTCTGGAAACACCATATATTTT. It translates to CASSVQGSGNTIYF.

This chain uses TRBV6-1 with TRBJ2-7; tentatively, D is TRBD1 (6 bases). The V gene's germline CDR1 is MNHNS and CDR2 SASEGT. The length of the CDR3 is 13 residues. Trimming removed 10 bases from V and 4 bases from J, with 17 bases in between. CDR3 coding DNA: TGTGCCATAACAGGGAGAGAGGGTTACGAGCAGTACTTC. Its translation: CAITGREGYEQYF.

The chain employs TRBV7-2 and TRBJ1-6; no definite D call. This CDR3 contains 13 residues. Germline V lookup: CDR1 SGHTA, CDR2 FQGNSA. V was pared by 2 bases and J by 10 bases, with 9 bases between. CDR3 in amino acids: CASSLPVRSPLHF. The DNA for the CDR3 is TGTGCCAGCAGCTTACCTGTGAGGTCACCCCTCCACTTT. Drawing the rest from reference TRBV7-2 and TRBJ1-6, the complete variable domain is GAGVSQSPSNKVTEKGKDVELRCDPISGHTALYWYRQSLGQGLEFLIYFQGNSAPDKSGLPSDRFSAERTGGSVSTLTIQRTQQEDSAVYLCASSLPVRSPLHFGNGTRLTVT.

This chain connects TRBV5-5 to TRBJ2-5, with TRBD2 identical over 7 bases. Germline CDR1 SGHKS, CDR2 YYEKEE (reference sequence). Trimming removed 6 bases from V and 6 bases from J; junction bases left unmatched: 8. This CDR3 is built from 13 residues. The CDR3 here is CASTPGGRKTQYF. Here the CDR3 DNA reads TGTGCCAGCACCCCGGGGGGAAGGAAGACCCAGTACTTC.

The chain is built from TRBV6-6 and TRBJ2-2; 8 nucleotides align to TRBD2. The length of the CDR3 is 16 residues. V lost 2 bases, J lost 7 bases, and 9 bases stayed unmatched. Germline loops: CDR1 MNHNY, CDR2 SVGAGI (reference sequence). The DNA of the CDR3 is TGTGCCAGCAGTTACATAAGAGCGAGCGGGGGCGGGGAGCTGTTTTTT. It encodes CASSYIRASGGGELFF.

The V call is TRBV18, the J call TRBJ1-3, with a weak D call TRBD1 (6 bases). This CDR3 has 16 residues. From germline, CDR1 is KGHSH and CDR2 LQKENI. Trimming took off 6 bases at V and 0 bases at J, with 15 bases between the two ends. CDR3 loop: CASSPAADSSGNTIYF. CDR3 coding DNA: TGTGCCAGCTCCCCGGCGGCGGACAGCTCTGGAAACACCATATATTTT.

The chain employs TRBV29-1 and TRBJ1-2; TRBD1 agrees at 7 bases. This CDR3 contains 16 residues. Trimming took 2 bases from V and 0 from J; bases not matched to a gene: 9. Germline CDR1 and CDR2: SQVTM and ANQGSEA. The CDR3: CSVEPQGVKSNYGYTF. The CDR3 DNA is TGCAGCGTTGAACCTCAGGGGGTTAAGTCTAACTATGGCTACACCTTC. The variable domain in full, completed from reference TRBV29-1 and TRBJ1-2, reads SAVISQKPSRDICQRGTSLTIQCQVDSQVTMMFWYRQQPGQSLTLIATANQGSEATYESGFVIDKFPISRPNLTFSTLTVSNMSPEDSSIYLCSVEPQGVKSNYGYTFGSGTRLTVV.

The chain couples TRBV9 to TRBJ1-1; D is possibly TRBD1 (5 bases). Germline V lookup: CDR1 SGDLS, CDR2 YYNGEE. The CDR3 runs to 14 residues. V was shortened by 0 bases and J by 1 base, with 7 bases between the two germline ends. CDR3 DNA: TGTGCCAGCAGCGTAGGGCAGGGGAACACTGAAGCTTTCTTT. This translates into CASSVGQGNTEAFF.

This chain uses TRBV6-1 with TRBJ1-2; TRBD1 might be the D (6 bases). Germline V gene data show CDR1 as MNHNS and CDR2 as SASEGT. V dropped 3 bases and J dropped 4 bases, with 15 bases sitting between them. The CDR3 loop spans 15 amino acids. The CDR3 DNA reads TGTGCCAGCAGTGATGGGGGGGGCTACCTCTATGGCTACACCTTC. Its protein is CASSDGGGYLYGYTF.

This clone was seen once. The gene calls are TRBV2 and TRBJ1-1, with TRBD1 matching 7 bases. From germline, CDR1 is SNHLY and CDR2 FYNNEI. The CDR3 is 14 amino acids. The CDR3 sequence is CANKGAGAGTEAFF. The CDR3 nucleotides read TGTGCTAACAAGGGGGCAGGGGCGGGCACTGAAGCTTTCTTT.

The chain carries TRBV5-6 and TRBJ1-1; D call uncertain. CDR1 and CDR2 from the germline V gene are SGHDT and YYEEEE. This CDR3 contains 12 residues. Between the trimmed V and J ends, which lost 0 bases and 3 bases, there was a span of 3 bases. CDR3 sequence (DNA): TGTGCCAGCAGCTTGGGAGACACTGAAGCTTTCTTT. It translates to CASSLGDTEAFF.

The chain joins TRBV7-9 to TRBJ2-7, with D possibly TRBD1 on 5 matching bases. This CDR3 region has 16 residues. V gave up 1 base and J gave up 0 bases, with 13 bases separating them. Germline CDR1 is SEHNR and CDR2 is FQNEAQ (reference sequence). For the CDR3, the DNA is TGTGCCAGCAGCTTAGGTGTCCAGGGCATCTCCTACGAGCAGTACTTC. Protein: CASSLGVQGISYEQYF.

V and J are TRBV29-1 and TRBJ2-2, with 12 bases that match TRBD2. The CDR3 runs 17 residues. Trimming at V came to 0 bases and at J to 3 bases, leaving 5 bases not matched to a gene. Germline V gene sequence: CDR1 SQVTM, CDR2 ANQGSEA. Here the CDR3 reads CSVEDRLAGVYTGELFF. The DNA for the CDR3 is TGCAGCGTTGAAGACCGACTAGCGGGAGTGTACACCGGGGAGCTGTTTTTT.

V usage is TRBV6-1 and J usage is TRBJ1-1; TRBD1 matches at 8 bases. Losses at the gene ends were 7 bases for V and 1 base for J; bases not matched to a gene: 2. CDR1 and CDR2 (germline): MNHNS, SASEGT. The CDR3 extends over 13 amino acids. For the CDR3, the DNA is TGTGCCAGCACCAGGGGGCCGAACACTGAAGCTTTCTTT. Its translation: CASTRGPNTEAFF.

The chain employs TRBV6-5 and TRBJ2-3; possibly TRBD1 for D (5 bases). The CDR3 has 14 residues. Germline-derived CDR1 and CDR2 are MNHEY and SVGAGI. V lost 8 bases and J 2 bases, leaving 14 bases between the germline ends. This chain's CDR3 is CASGVGLSTDTQYF. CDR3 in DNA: TGTGCCAGCGGTGTGGGGCTCTCCACAGATACGCAGTATTTT.

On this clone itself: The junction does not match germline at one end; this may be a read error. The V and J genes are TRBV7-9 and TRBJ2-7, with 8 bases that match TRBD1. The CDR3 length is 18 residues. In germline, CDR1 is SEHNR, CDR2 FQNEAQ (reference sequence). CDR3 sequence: CSSSLARGGQGKTYEQYF. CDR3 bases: TGTTCCAGCAGCTTAGCACGGGGCGGACAGGGTAAGACCTACGAGCAGTACTTC.

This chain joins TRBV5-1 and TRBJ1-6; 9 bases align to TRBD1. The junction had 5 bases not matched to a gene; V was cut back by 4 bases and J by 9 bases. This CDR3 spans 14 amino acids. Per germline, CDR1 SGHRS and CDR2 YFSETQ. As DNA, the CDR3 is TGCGCCAGCAGCACAGACAGGGGGGCTTCACCCCTCCACTTT. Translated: CASSTDRGASPLHF.

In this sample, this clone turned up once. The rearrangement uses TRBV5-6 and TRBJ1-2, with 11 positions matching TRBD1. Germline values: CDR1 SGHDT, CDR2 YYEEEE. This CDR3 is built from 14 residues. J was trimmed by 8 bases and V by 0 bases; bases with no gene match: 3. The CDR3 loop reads CASSLGGTGGGYTF. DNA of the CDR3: TGTGCCAGCAGCTTGGGCGGGACAGGGGGAGGCTACACCTTC.

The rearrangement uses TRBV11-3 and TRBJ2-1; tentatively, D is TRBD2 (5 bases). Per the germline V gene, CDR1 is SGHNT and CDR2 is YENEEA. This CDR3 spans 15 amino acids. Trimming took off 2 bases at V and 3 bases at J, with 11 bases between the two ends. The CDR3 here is CASSLSSGDYNEQFF. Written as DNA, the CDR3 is TGTGCCAGCAGCTTATCGAGCGGAGACTACAATGAGCAGTTCTTC.

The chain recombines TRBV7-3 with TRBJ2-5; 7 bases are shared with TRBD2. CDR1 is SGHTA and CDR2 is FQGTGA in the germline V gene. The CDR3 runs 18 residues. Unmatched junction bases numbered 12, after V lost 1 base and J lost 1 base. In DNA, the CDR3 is TGTGCCAGCAGCTTAAGATCTCGGGCTAGCGGACCCCAAGAGACCCAGTACTTC. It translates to CASSLRSRASGPQETQYF.

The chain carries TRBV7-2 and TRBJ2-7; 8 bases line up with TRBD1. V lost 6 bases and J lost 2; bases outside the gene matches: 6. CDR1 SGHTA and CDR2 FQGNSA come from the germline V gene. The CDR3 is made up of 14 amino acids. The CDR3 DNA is TGTGCCAGCAGTATACAGGGGGGTCCCTACGAGCAGTACTTC. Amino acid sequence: CASSIQGGPYEQYF.

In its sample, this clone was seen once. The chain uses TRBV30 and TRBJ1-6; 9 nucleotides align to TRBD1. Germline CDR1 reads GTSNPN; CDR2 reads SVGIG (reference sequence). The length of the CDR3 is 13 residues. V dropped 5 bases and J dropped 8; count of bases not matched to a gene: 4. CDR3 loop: CAWARQGDSPLHF. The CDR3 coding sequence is TGTGCCTGGGCCCGACAGGGGGATTCACCCCTCCACTTT.

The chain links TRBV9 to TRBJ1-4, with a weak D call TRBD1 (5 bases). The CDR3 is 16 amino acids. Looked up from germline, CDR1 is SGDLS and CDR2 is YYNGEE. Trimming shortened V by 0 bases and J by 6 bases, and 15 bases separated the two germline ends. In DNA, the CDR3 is TGTGCCAGCAGCGTAGGGAGGGGCGGTATCTATGAAAAACTGTTTTTT. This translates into CASSVGRGGIYEKLFF.

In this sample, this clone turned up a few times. The CDR3 DNA is TGTGCCATCCGGGGGTTACGCGAGCAGTACTTC. Translated, it gives CAIRGLREQYF. This chain uses TRBV28 with TRBJ2-7, with D possibly being TRBD2 (6 bases). The CDR3 totals 11 residues. CDR1 and CDR2 (germline): MDHEN, SYDVKM. V lost 10 bases and J 6 bases, leaving 13 bases between the germline ends.

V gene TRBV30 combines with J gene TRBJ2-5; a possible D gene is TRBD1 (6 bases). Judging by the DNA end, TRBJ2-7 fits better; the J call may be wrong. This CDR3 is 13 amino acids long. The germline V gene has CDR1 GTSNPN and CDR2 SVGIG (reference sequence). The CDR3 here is CAWSVDRAYEQYF. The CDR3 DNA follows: TGTGCCTGGAGTGTGGACAGAGCCTACGAGCAGTACTTC.

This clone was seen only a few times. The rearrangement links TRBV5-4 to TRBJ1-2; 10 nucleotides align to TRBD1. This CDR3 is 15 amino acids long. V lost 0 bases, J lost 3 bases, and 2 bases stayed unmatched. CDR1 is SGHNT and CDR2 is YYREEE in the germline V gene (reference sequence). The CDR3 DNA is TGTGCCAGCAGCTTGGGACAGGGGGCGGACTATGGCTACACCTTC. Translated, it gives CASSLGQGADYGYTF.

CDR3 region: CASVPQGGRTYNEQFF. The CDR3 bases are TGTGCCAGTGTTCCTCAGGGGGGCCGGACCTACAATGAGCAGTTCTTC. The chain is built from TRBV19 and TRBJ2-1, with D maybe TRBD1 (7 bases). V dropped 8 bases and J dropped 2 bases, with 19 bases sitting between them. The CDR3 consists of 16 residues. Per germline, CDR1 LNHDA and CDR2 SQIVND (reference sequence).

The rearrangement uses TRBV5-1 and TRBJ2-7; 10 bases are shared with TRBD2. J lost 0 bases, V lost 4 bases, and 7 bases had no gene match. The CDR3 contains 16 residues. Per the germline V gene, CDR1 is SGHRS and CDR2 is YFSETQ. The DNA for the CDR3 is TGCGCCAGCAGCCAAGCGGGACTAGCGAGCTCCTACGAGCAGTACTTC. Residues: CASSQAGLASSYEQYF.

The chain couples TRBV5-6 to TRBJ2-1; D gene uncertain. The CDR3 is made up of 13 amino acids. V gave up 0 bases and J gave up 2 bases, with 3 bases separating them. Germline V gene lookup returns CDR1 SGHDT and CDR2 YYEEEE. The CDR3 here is CASSLVAYNEQFF. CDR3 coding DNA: TGTGCCAGCAGCTTGGTAGCCTACAATGAGCAGTTCTTC.